This T cell receptor beta chain was sequenced in a study of cytomegalovirus exposure and HLA in healthy donors. Findings and limits, study-wide: Within a later analysis, the majority of CMV-associated TCR beta chains appeared HLA-restricted. Cytomegalovirus association was assigned to approximately 180 TCR beta chains. The productive fraction for most TCR beta V segments was about 87% or about 30% in an earlier analysis.

A remark on this clone: Its target is not known.

Both 60 Vbeta primers and 13 Jbeta primers went into the PCR. The repertoire was sequenced with immunoSEQ multiplex PCR; TCRdb's copy has only in-frame clones and lacks some. This sample has more than 85,000 clones, with about 86% found just once. Looked up from germline, CDR1 is MNHEY and CDR2 is SVGAGI. The CDR3 length is 13 residues. Losses at the gene ends were 4 bases for V and 5 bases for J; bases not matched to a gene: 4. The chain employs TRBV6-5 and TRBJ1-2; 7 bases agree with TRBD1. The sequence was obtained from a man between 40 and 49 years old in good health and CMV-seronegative. The sequencing input was PBMCs. The CDR3 here is CASSSGQEYGYTF. The DNA of the CDR3 is TGTGCCAGCAGTTCCGGACAGGAGTATGGCTACACCTTC.